This T cell receptor beta chain was obtained from a study of post-analysis software for immune sequencing data. Study background: Clinical courses comprised relapsing-remitting, secondary progressive and progressive-relapsing multiple sclerosis. Whole-study results and caveats: With F measure, samples from one preparation batch clustered together strongly. Controls' normalized Chao1 diversity significantly exceeded that of multiple sclerosis patients. Roughly five TRBV segments appeared more often in patients than in controls, and TRBV5-6, TRBV5-1 and TRBV20-1 were among these.

In this sample, this clonotype turned up a few times. Its antigen is currently unknown. TCR beta cDNA libraries had unique molecular identifiers. TCRdb called the PCR reads again in MiXCR, with one record for every CDR3 protein. There are about 430,000 distinct CDR3 sequences in the sample; approximately 42% occur only once, and roughly 8.2% lies in the top ten. The germline V and J ends were trimmed by 4 bases and 5 bases, with 18 bases remaining between them. Germline CDR1 reads WSHSY; CDR2 reads SAAADI. The CDR3 runs 15 residues. V is TRBV10-2 and J is TRBJ2-7, with a possible D match to TRBD1 (6 bases). Sequencing input: blood. This receptor was obtained from a girl aged 2 to 10 with multiple sclerosis. This CDR3 reads CASSVGPDRSNEQYF. For the CDR3, the DNA is TGCGCCAGCAGTGTGGGACCTGACAGGTCCAACGAGCAGTACTTC.